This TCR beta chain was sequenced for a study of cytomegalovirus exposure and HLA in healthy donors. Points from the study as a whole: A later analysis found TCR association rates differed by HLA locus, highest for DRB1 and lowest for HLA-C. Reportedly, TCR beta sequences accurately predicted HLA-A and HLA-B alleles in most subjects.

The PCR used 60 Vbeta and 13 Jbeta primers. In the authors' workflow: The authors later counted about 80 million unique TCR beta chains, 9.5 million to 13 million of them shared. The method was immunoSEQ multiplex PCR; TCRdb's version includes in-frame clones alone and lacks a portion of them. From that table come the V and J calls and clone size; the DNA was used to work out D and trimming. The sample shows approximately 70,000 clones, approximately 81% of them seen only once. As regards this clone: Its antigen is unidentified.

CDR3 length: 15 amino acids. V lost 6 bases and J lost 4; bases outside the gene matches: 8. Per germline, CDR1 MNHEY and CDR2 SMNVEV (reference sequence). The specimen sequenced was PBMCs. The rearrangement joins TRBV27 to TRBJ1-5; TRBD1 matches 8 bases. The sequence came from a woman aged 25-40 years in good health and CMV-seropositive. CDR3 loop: CASRPDRVLNQPQHF. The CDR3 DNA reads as TGTGCCAGCAGACCGGACAGGGTCTTGAATCAGCCCCAGCATTTT.